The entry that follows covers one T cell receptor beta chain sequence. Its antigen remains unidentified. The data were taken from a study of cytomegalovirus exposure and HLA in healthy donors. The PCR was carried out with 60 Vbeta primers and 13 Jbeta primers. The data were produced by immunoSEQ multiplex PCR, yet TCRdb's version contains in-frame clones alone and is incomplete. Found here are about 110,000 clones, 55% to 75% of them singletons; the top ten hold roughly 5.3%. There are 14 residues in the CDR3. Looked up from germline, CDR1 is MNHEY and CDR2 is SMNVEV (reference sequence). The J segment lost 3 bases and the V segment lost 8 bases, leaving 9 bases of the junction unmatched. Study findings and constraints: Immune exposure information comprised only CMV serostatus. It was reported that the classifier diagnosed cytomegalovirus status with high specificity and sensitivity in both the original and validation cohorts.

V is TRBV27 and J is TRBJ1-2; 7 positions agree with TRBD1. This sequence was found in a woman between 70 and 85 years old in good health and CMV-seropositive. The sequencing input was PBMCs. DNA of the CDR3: TGTGCCAGCTCGGAGACAGGGTCCCACTATGGCTACACCTTC. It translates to CASSETGSHYGYTF.